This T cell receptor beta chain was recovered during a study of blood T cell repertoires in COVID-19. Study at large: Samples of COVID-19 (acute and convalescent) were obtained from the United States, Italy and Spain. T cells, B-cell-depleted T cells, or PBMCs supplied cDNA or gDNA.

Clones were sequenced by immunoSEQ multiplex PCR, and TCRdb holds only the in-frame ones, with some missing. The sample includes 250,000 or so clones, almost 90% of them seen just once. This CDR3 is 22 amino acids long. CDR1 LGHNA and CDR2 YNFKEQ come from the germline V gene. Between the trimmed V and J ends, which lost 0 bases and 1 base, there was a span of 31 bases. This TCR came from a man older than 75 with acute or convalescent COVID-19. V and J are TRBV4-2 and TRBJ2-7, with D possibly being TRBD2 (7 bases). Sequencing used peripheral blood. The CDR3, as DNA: TGTGCCAGCAGCCAAGATAATCTACTCTACGGGGGGCCAGCGGGAAGTTCCTACGAGCAGTACTTC. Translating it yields CASSQDNLLYGGPAGSSYEQYF.